These 19 T cell receptor beta chains were sequenced from one sample in a study of beta chain features in type 1 diabetes. No antigen has been identified for these receptors. Expressed TCRB transcripts were sequenced, since all the RNA that had been isolated was reverse transcribed. Some clones are missing from TCRdb's copy, which holds only in-frame ones; the method was immunoSEQ multiplex PCR. The sample has a few hundred thousand clones; more than 15% are singletons. The study, taken as a whole, reports: A moderate, significant TCRB CDR3 shortening appeared in type 1 diabetes across four CD4+ subsets.

Sequencing was carried out using naive CD4+ T cells from blood. These receptor sequences come from a man aged 25-45 years with type 1 diabetes.

CDR3 protein: CASSLGDNYGYTF. CDR3 DNA sequence: TGCGCCAGCAGCTTGGGAGATAACTATGGCTACACCTTC. This chain uses TRBV5-1 with TRBJ1-2; D is uncertain. CDR1 is SGHRS and CDR2 is YFSETQ in the germline V gene. Trimming left V 0 bases short and J 1 base short, with 4 bases between. CDR3 length: 13 amino acids.

Many counts were recorded for this clone. The chain employs TRBV30 and TRBJ2-4, with 9 nucleotides matching TRBD2. Germline V gives CDR1 GTSNPN, CDR2 SVGIG (reference sequence). The CDR3 contains 14 residues. Unmatched junction bases numbered 0, after V lost 3 bases and J lost 0 bases. CDR3: CAWRLAGAKNIQYF. The CDR3 DNA sequence: TGTGCCTGGAGACTAGCGGGAGCCAAAAACATTCAGTACTTC.

The rearrangement joins TRBV29-1 to TRBJ2-2, with a possible D match to TRBD1 (6 bases). This CDR3 is built from 17 residues. Trimming pared 2 bases from V and 6 bases from J, leaving 22 bases between. Germline values: CDR1 SQVTM, CDR2 ANQGSEA. The CDR3 loop reads CSVERTVNNIQAGELFF. CDR3 DNA: TGCAGCGTTGAACGGACAGTTAATAATATTCAGGCCGGGGAGCTGTTTTTT.

This clone showed up just a few times. This chain's CDR3 is CAWSRDNEQFF. In DNA, the CDR3 is TGTGCCTGGAGTCGGGACAATGAGCAGTTCTTC. The chain employs TRBV30 and TRBJ2-1; D remains ambiguous. Deletions cut 2 bases from V and 5 bases from J, with 4 bases between. Germline V gene lookup returns CDR1 GTSNPN and CDR2 SVGIG (reference sequence). The CDR3 covers 11 residues.

CDR3 bases: TGTGCCAGCAGCCGGTCCGGGAGCTCCTACAATGAGCAGTTCTTC. Translated, it gives CASSRSGSSYNEQFF. The J gene is TRBJ2-1, the V gene TRBV7-2, with D possibly TRBD2 on 6 matching bases. CDR3 length equals 15 residues. Germline CDR1 SGHTA, CDR2 FQGNSA. V gave up 5 bases and J gave up 0 bases, with 11 bases separating them.

The chain is built from TRBV28 and TRBJ2-1; unclear D gene. The V gene's germline CDR1 is MDHEN and CDR2 SYDVKM. V was pared by 5 bases and J by 1 base, with 9 bases between. The CDR3 covers 14 residues. CDR3 bases: TGTGCCAGCAGTCCTTGGCCTTCCTACAATGAGCAGTTCTTC. Amino acids: CASSPWPSYNEQFF.

This clone was detected a few times. The chain couples TRBV5-1 to TRBJ1-1, with no clear D. Trimming shortened V by 1 base and J by 8 bases, and 9 bases separated the two germline ends. There are 12 residues in the CDR3. Germline lookup yields CDR1 SGHRS and CDR2 YFSETQ. The CDR3, as DNA: TGCGCCAGCAGCTTGATCGGGAAGGAAGCTTTCTTT. It specifies CASSLIGKEAFF.

Remarks on this clone: In the same sample, other DNA sequences code for this CDR3. CDR3 coding DNA: TGTGCCAGCAGGGACAGGGGATACGAGCAGTACTTC. Translating gives CASRDRGYEQYF. The V call is TRBV2, the J call TRBJ2-7, with 9 bases aligning to TRBD1. Germline CDR1 SNHLY, CDR2 FYNNEI. V dropped 6 bases and J dropped 4; count of bases not matched to a gene: 1. This CDR3 region has 12 residues.

As DNA, the CDR3 is TGCAGCACCAGTACGGGGGGAAAAGCTGAAGCTTTCTTT. The encoded protein is CSTSTGGKAEAFF. J is TRBJ1-1 and V is TRBV29-1, with D possibly TRBD1 on 5 matching bases. The germline gives CDR1 SQVTM, CDR2 ANQGSEA. CDR3 size: 13 residues. V lost 8 bases to trimming and J lost 6 bases, with 19 bases between them. The full variable domain, rest sourced from reference TRBV29-1 and TRBJ1-1, is SAVISQKPSRDICQRGTSLTIQCQVDSQVTMMFWYRQQPGQSLTLIATANQGSEATYESGFVIDKFPISRPNLTFSTLTVSNMSPEDSSIYLCSTSTGGKAEAFFGQGTRLTVV.

This chain connects TRBV2 to TRBJ2-2, with TRBD1 as a possible D gene (5 bases). The V gene lost 3 bases and the J gene lost 0 bases, with 14 bases spanning the gap. The CDR3 runs 17 residues. The germline V gene has CDR1 SNHLY and CDR2 FYNNEI. This CDR3 reads CASSDPAGWTNTGELFF. As DNA, the CDR3 is TGTGCCAGCAGTGACCCGGCAGGGTGGACGAACACCGGGGAGCTGTTTTTT. Variable domain in full (rest from reference TRBV2 and TRBJ2-2): EPEVTQTPSHQVTQMGQEVILRCVPISNHLYFYWYRQILGQKVEFLVSFYNNEISEKSEIFDDQFSVERPDGSNFTLKIRSTKLEDSAMYFCASSDPAGWTNTGELFFGEGSRLTVL.

The J gene is TRBJ2-3, the V gene TRBV30, with 11 bases lining up with TRBD2. The CDR3 sequence is 16 residues long. Germline V gives CDR1 GTSNPN, CDR2 SVGIG (reference sequence). Unmatched junction bases numbered 7, after V lost 3 bases and J lost 2 bases. The CDR3 DNA follows: TGTGCCTGGAGCCTCTGGACTAGCGGGTTCACAGATACGCAGTATTTT. This encodes CAWSLWTSGFTDTQYF.

The CDR3 here is CASSVVAGDYNEQFF. The CDR3 DNA is TGTGCCAGTAGTGTGGTAGCGGGTGACTACAATGAGCAGTTCTTC. The chain recombines TRBV19 with TRBJ2-1; 7 bases line up with TRBD2. The CDR3 consists of 15 residues. Trimming cost V 5 bases and J 3 bases; bases outside gene matches: 7. Germline loops: CDR1 LNHDA, CDR2 SQIVND (reference sequence). The complete variable domain, with remaining parts taken from reference TRBV19 and TRBJ2-1, reads DGGITQSPKYLFRKEGQNVTLSCEQNLNHDAMYWYRQDPGQGLRLIYYSQIVNDFQKGDIAEGYSVSREKKESFPLTVTSAQKNPTAFYLCASSVVAGDYNEQFFGPGTRLTVL.

The genes are TRBV5-1 and TRBJ2-3; unclear D gene. Germline lookup yields CDR1 SGHRS and CDR2 YFSETQ. Trimming removed 0 bases from V and 4 bases from J, with 9 bases in between. This CDR3 has 14 amino acids. CDR3 sequence reads: CASSLEQPSDTQYF. CDR3 coding DNA: TGCGCCAGCAGCTTGGAACAGCCGTCAGATACGCAGTATTTT.

The chain uses TRBV9 and TRBJ2-5, with 9 bases aligning to TRBD1. Germline-derived CDR1 and CDR2 are SGDLS and YYNGEE. The CDR3 contains 15 residues. V trimming: 0 bases; J trimming: 4 bases; junction bases outside the gene matches: 4. CDR3 DNA: TGTGCCAGCAGCGTAGGTACAGGGGGCGGAGAGACCCAGTACTTC. This sequence encodes CASSVGTGGGETQYF.

This clone was counted a few times. One end of the junction is discordant with germline, which a read error may explain. The rearrangement joins TRBV4-3 to TRBJ2-3; TRBD2 agrees at 12 bases. Looked up from germline, CDR1 is LGHNA and CDR2 is YSLEER. There are 19 residues in the CDR3. This CDR3 reads CASSQDPRASGRGTNTQYF. The CDR3 nucleotides are TGCGCCAGCAGCCAAGATCCTAGGGCTAGCGGGAGGGGCACAAATACGCAGTATTTT.

CDR3 residues: CSVDDDRPEETQYF. CDR3 nucleotides: TGCAGCGTTGATGATGACAGGCCTGAAGAGACCCAGTACTTC. The chain joins TRBV29-1 to TRBJ2-5; possible D gene TRBD1, 6 bases. V was pared by 3 bases and J by 3 bases, with 14 bases between. The CDR3 runs to 14 residues. The germline V gene encodes CDR1 SQVTM and CDR2 ANQGSEA.

This chain links TRBV7-9 with TRBJ2-1; a weak D match, TRBD2 (5 bases). Germline V CDR1 and CDR2: SEHNR, FQNEAQ (reference sequence). The V and J ends lost 8 bases and 0 bases respectively, with 11 bases between them. The length of the CDR3 is 14 residues. The CDR3 DNA is TGTGCCAGCGTCACTGCGGGCTCCTACAATGAGCAGTTCTTC. Amino acid sequence: CASVTAGSYNEQFF.

This clone has just a few counts. V and J are TRBV29-1 and TRBJ2-5; 11 bases match TRBD2. This CDR3 has 14 amino acids. Trimming removed 6 bases from V and 2 bases from J; junction bases left unmatched: 5. The germline V gene encodes CDR1 SQVTM and CDR2 ANQGSEA. This CDR3 is CSVGLAGGQETQYF. In DNA, the CDR3 is TGCAGCGTGGGATTAGCGGGAGGGCAAGAGACCCAGTACTTC.

This clone has more than one count but fewer than ten. The chain combines TRBV28 with TRBJ2-1; D is unclear. The CDR3 has 16 amino acids. Germline V gives CDR1 MDHEN, CDR2 SYDVKM. Between the trimmed V and J ends, which lost 6 bases and 3 bases, there was a span of 18 bases. The CDR3 nucleotides read TGTGCCAGCAGCACCCCGATTCCCCTCAACTACAATGAGCAGTTCTTC. It specifies CASSTPIPLNYNEQFF.